Reported below is one TCR beta chain. Its antigen specificity is not known. No base quality values were provided; no much bigger clone lies one nucleotide off. Other DNA sequences from this sample encode an identical CDR3 as well. The data stem from a study of blood T cell repertoires in COVID-19 (dated by TCRdb to 2018 to 2021). Study-level background: Samples covering the acute and convalescent phases of COVID-19 were provided by collaborators in the United States, Italy and Spain. Subjects who had been exposed to COVID-19, were actively infected with it, or had recovered from it provided the deeply sampled blood TCRbeta repertoires that made up the dataset. HLA class I and class II types, where available, came from metadata supplied by the sample provider rather than from assay-based typing. A de-identified subject ID, COVID-19 status, age in years and sex were almost always included in the sample metadata. The material from the prospective study consisted of cDNA or gDNA derived from T cells, B-cell-depleted T cells, or PBMCs. The repertoires were released in a freely available public database meant as a resource for research on the immune response to SARS-CoV-2. The samples were drawn from two sources: the first 160 participants of the ongoing ImmuneRACE study, and approximately 1,300 subjects contributed by 6 global collaborators.

TCRbeta CDR3 regions were amplified from genomic DNA by means of the immunoSEQ Assay, a bias-controlled multiplex PCR. The authors processed their data as follows. Within the assay, amplification of reference gene primers was used to estimate how many nucleated cells each sample contained. To quantify the absolute abundance of each unique TCRbeta CDR3 rearrangement, sequence reads were collapsed and filtered. For each sample, productive Simpson clonality was calculated by taking the square root of Simpson's diversity index across productive rearrangements. The table was pulled from immuneACCESS by TCRdb, which kept in-frame rearrangements only. Such tables lose some clones; where checked, under half of the loss comes from unresolved V genes, and the rest has no known cause. V, J and clone size are taken as reported in that table, and D and trimming were inferred from the DNA itself. In this sample the table shows almost 250,000 clones, roughly 88% of which occur a single time. The top ten constitute approximately 5% of the sample.

Points the paper makes about the study in general: The amount of clinical and demographic metadata varied by source and participant and was provided uncurated.

One collaborating source in Seattle enrolled patients while the patients were actively infected and followed the patients over time throughout the course of disease. Each collaborating institution followed its own protocols to collect whole blood in K2EDTA tubes. For TCRbeta analysis, collaborator samples were shipped as frozen whole blood, as isolated PBMCs, or as DNA extracted from either sample type. Trimming costs V 4 bases and J 2 bases, and their ends lie 8 bases apart. The CDR3 has 13 amino acids, counting the end cysteine and phenylalanine. The DNA shown is the 39-base CDR3, in frame from base 1. CDR1 and CDR2 (MNHEY, SMNVEV) derive from the germline V gene (reference sequence).

The sample taken for sequencing was peripheral blood. Rearrangement joined TRBV27 to TRBJ1-2; the D segment cannot be called with confidence. This clonotype was obtained from a woman aged 80 or over with COVID-19, enrolled during active disease. The CDR3 in this case is CASSSQANYGYTF. The sequenced DNA: TGTGCCAGCAGTTCGCAGGCCAACTATGGCTACACCTTC.